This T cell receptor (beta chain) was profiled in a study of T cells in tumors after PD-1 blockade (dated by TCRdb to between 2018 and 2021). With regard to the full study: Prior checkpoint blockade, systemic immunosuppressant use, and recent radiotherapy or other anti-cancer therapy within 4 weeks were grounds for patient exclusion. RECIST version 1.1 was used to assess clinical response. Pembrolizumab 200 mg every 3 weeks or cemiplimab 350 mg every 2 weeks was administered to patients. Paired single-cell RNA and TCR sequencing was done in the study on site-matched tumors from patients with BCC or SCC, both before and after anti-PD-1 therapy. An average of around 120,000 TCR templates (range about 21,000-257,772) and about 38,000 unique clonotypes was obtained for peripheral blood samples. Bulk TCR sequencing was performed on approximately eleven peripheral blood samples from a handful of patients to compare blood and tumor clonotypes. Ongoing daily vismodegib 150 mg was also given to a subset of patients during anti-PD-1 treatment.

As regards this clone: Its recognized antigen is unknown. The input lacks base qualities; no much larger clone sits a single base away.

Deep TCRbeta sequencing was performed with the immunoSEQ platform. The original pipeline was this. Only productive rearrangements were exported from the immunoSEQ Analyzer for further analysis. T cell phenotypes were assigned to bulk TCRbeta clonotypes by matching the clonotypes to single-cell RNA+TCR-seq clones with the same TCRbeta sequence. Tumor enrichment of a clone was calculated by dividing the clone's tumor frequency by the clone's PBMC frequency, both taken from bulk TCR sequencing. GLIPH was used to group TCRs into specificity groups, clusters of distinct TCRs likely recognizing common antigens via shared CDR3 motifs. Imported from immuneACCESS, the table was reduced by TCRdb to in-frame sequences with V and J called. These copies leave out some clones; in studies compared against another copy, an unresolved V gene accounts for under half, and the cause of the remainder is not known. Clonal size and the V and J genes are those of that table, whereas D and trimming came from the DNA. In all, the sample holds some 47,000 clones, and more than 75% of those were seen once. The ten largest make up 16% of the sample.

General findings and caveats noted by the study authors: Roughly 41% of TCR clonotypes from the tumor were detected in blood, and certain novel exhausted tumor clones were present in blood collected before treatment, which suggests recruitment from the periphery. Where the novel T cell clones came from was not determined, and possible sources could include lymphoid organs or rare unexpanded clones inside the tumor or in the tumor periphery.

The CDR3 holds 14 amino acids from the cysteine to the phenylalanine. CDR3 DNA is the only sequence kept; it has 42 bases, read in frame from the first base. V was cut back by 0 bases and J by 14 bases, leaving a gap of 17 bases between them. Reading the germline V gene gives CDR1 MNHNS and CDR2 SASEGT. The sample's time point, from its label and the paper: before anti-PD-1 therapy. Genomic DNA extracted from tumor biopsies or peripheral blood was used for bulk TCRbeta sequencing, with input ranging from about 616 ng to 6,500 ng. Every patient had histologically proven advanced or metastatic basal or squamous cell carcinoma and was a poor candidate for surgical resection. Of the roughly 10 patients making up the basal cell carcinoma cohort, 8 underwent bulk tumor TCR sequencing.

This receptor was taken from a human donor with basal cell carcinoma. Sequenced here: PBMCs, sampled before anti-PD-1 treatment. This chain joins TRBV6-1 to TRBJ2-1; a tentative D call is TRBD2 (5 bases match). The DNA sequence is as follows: TGTGCCAGCAGTGAAGCGTTGGAGGCCACACCGAAGTTCTTC. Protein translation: CASSEALEATPKFF.